The 20 T cell receptor beta chains below all came from one sample that was sequenced in a study of shared clonotypes between healthy human individuals. Only in-frame clones appear in the TCRdb table, and some are missing; sequencing was by immunoSEQ multiplex PCR. Here the sample spans roughly 1.4 million clones, approximately 98.5% being singletons. Source material: naive CD4+ T cells sorted from blood. The subset here: CD45RA+ positively selected. All receptors derive from a man aged 30-40 years in good health.

The J gene is TRBJ2-2, the V gene TRBV5-1; 11 bases fit TRBD2. This CDR3 is 15 amino acids long. Germline-derived CDR1 and CDR2 are SGHRS and YFSETQ. The trim removed 6 bases at V and 2 bases at J, leaving 3 bases unmatched. DNA for the CDR3: TGCGCCAGCATGGGACTAGCGGTTAACACCGGGGAGCTGTTTTTT. As protein: CASMGLAVNTGELFF.

J is TRBJ1-5 and V is TRBV7-2, with D perhaps TRBD1 (5 bases). Trimming took off 5 bases at V and 6 bases at J, with 26 bases between the two ends. CDR1 is SGHTA, CDR2 FQGNSA, per germline. The CDR3 has 18 residues. The DNA for the CDR3 is TGTGCCAGCAGCCCGTCCCGGACATCAAGGATGGGATTTCAGCCCCAGCATTTT. Translation: CASSPSRTSRMGFQPQHF. The full variable domain, in which reference TRBV7-2 and TRBJ1-5 provide the parts outside the CDR3, is GAGVSQSPSNKVTEKGKDVELRCDPISGHTALYWYRQSLGQGLEFLIYFQGNSAPDKSGLPSDRFSAERTGGSVSTLTIQRTQQEDSAVYLCASSPSRTSRMGFQPQHFGDGTRLSIL.

The chain couples TRBV18 to TRBJ2-2, with D maybe TRBD2 (5 bases). Per the germline V gene, CDR1 is KGHSH and CDR2 is LQKENI. Trimming took off 3 bases at V and 0 bases at J, with 8 bases between the two ends. The CDR3 is 15 amino acids. Here the CDR3 reads CASSPSVANTGELFF. Written as DNA, the CDR3 is TGTGCCAGCTCACCTAGCGTCGCGAACACCGGGGAGCTGTTTTTT.

The chain has TRBV6-5 and TRBJ2-6; D gene uncertain. Germline CDR1 is MNHEY and CDR2 is SVGAGI. This CDR3 region has 14 residues. Trimming shortened V by 4 bases and J by 2 bases, and 6 bases separated the two germline ends. CDR3 DNA: TGTGCCAGCAGTTGGCTGACTGGGGCCAACGTCCTGACTTTC. It specifies CASSWLTGANVLTF.

In the case of this clone: Within the sample, other DNA sequences also encode this same CDR3. The rearrangement joins TRBV5-1 to TRBJ2-5; 8 bases line up with TRBD1. V lost 0 bases to trimming and J lost 1 base; unmatched junction nucleotides: 2. Per germline, CDR1 SGHRS and CDR2 YFSETQ. This CDR3 contains 15 residues. The CDR3 nucleotides read TGCGCCAGCAGCTTGGGGGACAGGACCCAAGAGACCCAGTACTTC. Translating gives CASSLGDRTQETQYF.

This chain uses TRBV6-5 with TRBJ2-1; no reliable D call. The length of the CDR3 is 11 residues. Trimming took off 4 bases at V and 7 bases at J, with 5 bases between the two ends. In germline, CDR1 is MNHEY, CDR2 SVGAGI. The CDR3 reads CASSSPNEQFF. The CDR3 nucleotides read TGTGCCAGCAGTTCCCCAAATGAGCAGTTCTTC.

This chain uses TRBV18 with TRBJ2-1; 13 bases match TRBD2. CDR1 is KGHSH and CDR2 is LQKENI in the germline V gene. This CDR3 spans 18 amino acids. Trimming at V came to 9 bases and at J to 0 bases, leaving 11 bases not matched to a gene. CDR3 in amino acids: CASGPGLAGRSSYNEQFF. The CDR3 DNA reads TGTGCCAGTGGACCGGGACTAGCGGGAAGGAGCTCCTACAATGAGCAGTTCTTC.

V usage is TRBV19 and J usage is TRBJ1-2; D gene ambiguous. The V end was cut by 7 bases, the J end by 1 base, with 25 bases between. CDR1 LNHDA and CDR2 SQIVND come from the germline V gene (reference sequence). The CDR3 is made up of 18 amino acids. CDR3 loop: CASIPFSKPAANNYGYTF. The DNA for the CDR3 is TGTGCCAGTATACCCTTCTCCAAACCGGCAGCGAATAACTATGGCTACACCTTC.

This clone was observed once. The genes are TRBV7-2 and TRBJ2-7; weak D call: TRBD1 (6 bases). Germline V lookup: CDR1 SGHTA, CDR2 FQGNSA. The CDR3 loop spans 15 amino acids. The V and J ends lost 5 bases and 2 bases respectively, with 16 bases between them. CDR3 residues: CASSVGHHRAYEQYF. The CDR3 DNA sequence: TGTGCCAGCAGCGTAGGACACCACAGGGCCTACGAGCAGTACTTC.

The chain couples TRBV11-3 to TRBJ1-3; no clear D gene. Trimming took off 5 bases at V and 0 bases at J, with 8 bases between the two ends. The CDR3 covers 14 residues. Germline CDR1 and CDR2: SGHNT and YENEEA. The chain's CDR3 is CASSLTGSGNTIYF. For the CDR3, the DNA is TGTGCCAGCAGCCTGACGGGCTCTGGAAACACCATATATTTT.

The chain carries TRBV13 and TRBJ2-7; D is unclear. In germline, CDR1 is PRHDT, CDR2 FYEKMQ (reference sequence). The CDR3 is 13 residues long. V was trimmed by 4 bases and J by 0 bases, leaving 7 bases between them. Here the CDR3 reads CASSWPPSYEQYF. CDR3 bases: TGTGCCAGCAGCTGGCCCCCCTCCTACGAGCAGTACTTC.

For the CDR3, the DNA is TGCAGTGTTAGCTGGGGTGGTGAGCAGTTCTTC. This codes for CSVSWGGEQFF. This rearrangement joins TRBV20-1 to TRBJ2-1; no clear D gene. Germline-derived CDR1 and CDR2 are DFQATT and SNEGSKA (reference sequence). V lost 7 bases and J lost 9, with 13 bases in between. The CDR3 extends over 11 amino acids.

This sequence joins TRBV5-5 and TRBJ2-3; either TRBD1 or TRBD2 may supply D (5 bases each). CDR3 length: 16 residues. Germline V gives CDR1 SGHKS, CDR2 YYEKEE (reference sequence). V was pared by 4 bases and J by 3 bases, with 18 bases between. The CDR3 DNA reads TGTGCCAGCAGCACGGGGCCTGAACCTAAGACAGATACGCAGTATTTT. Protein: CASSTGPEPKTDTQYF.

The J gene is TRBJ2-7, the V gene TRBV5-1; 12 bases match TRBD2. From germline, CDR1 is SGHRS and CDR2 YFSETQ. With V trimmed by 0 bases and J by 3 bases, 7 bases remained unmatched. The CDR3 is 17 amino acids. This CDR3 reads CASSLGLAGGADYEQYF. The CDR3 region has the DNA TGCGCCAGCAGCTTGGGGCTAGCGGGAGGGGCCGACTACGAGCAGTACTTC.

The J gene is TRBJ1-3, the V gene TRBV7-9; no firm D call. The CDR3 totals 13 residues. Per the germline V gene, CDR1 is SEHNR and CDR2 is FQNEAQ (reference sequence). Trimming removed 5 bases from V and 4 bases from J, with 9 bases in between. The CDR3 nucleotides are TGTGCCAGCAGCCCCCAGACGGGAAACACCATATATTTT. As protein: CASSPQTGNTIYF. Looking up the rest from reference TRBV7-9 and TRBJ1-3 gives the full variable domain: DTGVSQNPRHKITKRGQNVTFRCDPISEHNRLYWYRQTLGQGPEFLTYFQNEAQLEKSRLLSDRFSAERPKGSFSTLEIQRTEQGDSAMYLCASSPQTGNTIYFGEGSWLTVV.

The V gene is TRBV5-5, the J gene TRBJ2-1; 7 nucleotides align to TRBD2. The trim removed 4 bases at V and 8 bases at J, leaving 9 bases unmatched. Germline CDR1 is SGHKS and CDR2 is YYEKEE (reference sequence). The CDR3 has 14 amino acids. CDR3 DNA sequence: TGTGCCAGCAGCATCAGACTAGCTGTAGATGAGCAGTTCTTC. Protein product: CASSIRLAVDEQFF.

This clone was counted once. The rearrangement uses TRBV9 and TRBJ2-7; TRBD2 matches at 10 bases. CDR1 and CDR2 (germline): SGDLS, YYNGEE. V was pared by 0 bases and J by 4 bases, with 10 bases of the junction left unmatched. The CDR3 runs to 17 residues. The chain's CDR3 is CASSVGPLAGGGYEQYF. The CDR3 DNA is TGTGCCAGCAGCGTAGGGCCCTTAGCGGGAGGAGGGTACGAGCAGTACTTC.

The table lists this clone with a count of one. CDR3 protein: CASSFRSPGVSNTDTQYF. The DNA for the CDR3 is TGTGCCAGCAGTTTCCGATCGCCGGGGGTATCAAACACAGATACGCAGTATTTT. The chain carries TRBV27 and TRBJ2-3, with D possibly matching TRBD2 (6 bases). Trimming cost V 3 bases and J 2 bases, with 21 bases left between them. The CDR3 covers 18 residues. CDR1 is MNHEY, CDR2 SMNVEV, per germline (reference sequence).

V and J are TRBV5-5 and TRBJ2-3, with 15 bases identical to TRBD2. From germline, CDR1 is SGHKS and CDR2 YYEKEE (reference sequence). Trimming cost V 1 base and J 4 bases; bases outside gene matches: 7. CDR3 length equals 18 residues. The CDR3 reads CASSLYWTSGRGADTQYF. For the CDR3, the DNA is TGTGCCAGCAGCTTGTATTGGACTAGCGGGAGGGGGGCAGATACGCAGTATTTT.

The rearrangement joins TRBV10-3 to TRBJ2-1; D remains ambiguous. Per the germline V gene, CDR1 is ENHRY and CDR2 is SYGVKD. Deletions cut 6 bases from V and 6 bases from J, with 18 bases between. The CDR3 totals 15 residues. CDR3 bases: TGTGCCATCAGCGATACTGGCTCAGGCCGCAATGAGCAGTTCTTC. Protein product: CAISDTGSGRNEQFF.